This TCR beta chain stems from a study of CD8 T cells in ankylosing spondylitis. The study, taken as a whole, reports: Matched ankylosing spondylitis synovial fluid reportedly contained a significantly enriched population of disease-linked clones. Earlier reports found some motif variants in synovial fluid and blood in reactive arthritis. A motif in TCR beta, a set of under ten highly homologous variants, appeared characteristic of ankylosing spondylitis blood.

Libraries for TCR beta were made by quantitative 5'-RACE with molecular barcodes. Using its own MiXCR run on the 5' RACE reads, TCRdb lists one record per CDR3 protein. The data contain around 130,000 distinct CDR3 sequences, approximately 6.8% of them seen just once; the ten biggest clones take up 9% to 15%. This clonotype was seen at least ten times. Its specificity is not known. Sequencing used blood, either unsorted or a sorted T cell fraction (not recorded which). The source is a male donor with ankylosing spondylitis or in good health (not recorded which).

The CDR3 here is CASSRGTSSSSYEQYF. The CDR3 DNA is TGTGCCAGCAGCAGAGGGACTAGCAGTAGCTCCTACGAGCAGTACTTC. The chain employs TRBV7-8 and TRBJ2-7, with 9 bases lining up with TRBD2. Unmatched junction bases numbered 8, after V lost 5 bases and J lost 0 bases. This CDR3 comprises 16 residues. Germline V gene sequence: CDR1 SGHVS, CDR2 FQNEAQ.